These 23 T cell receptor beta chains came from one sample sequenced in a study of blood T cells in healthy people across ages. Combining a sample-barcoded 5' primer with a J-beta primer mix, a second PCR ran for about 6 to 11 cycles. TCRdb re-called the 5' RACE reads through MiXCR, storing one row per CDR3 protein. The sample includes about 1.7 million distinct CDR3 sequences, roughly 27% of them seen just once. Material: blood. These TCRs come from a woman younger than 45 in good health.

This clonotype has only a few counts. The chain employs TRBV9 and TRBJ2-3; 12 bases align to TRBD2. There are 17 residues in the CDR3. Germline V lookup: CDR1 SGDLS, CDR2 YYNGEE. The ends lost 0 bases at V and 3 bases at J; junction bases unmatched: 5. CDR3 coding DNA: TGTGCCAGCAGCGTAGGGACTAGCGGGATTTTGACAGATACGCAGTATTTT. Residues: CASSVGTSGILTDTQYF.

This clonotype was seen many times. The CDR3 sequence is CASSLGLVFGEQYF. DNA of the CDR3: TGTGCCAGCAGCTTAGGACTAGTCTTTGGCGAGCAGTACTTC. The gene calls are TRBV7-2 and TRBJ2-5, with D tentatively TRBD2 (6 bases). The J call is uncertain, as TRBJ2-7 better fits the DNA end. CDR1 SGHTA and CDR2 FQGNSA come from the germline V gene. The CDR3 has 14 residues.

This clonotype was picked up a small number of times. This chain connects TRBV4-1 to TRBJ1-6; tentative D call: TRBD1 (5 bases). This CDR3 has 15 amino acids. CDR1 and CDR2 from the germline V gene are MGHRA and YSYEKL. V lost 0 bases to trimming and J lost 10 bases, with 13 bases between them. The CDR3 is CASSQEGDSGSPLHF. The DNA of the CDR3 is TGCGCCAGCAGCCAAGAGGGGGACTCGGGGTCACCCCTCCACTTT.

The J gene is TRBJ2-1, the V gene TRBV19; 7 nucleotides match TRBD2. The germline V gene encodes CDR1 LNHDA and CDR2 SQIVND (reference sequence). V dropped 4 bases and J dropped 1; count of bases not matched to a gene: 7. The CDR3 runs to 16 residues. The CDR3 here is CASSRLRELSYNEQFF. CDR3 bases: TGTGCCAGTAGTAGATTGCGGGAGCTTTCCTACAATGAGCAGTTCTTC. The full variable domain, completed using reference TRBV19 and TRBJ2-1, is DGGITQSPKYLFRKEGQNVTLSCEQNLNHDAMYWYRQDPGQGLRLIYYSQIVNDFQKGDIAEGYSVSREKKESFPLTVTSAQKNPTAFYLCASSRLRELSYNEQFFGPGTRLTVL.

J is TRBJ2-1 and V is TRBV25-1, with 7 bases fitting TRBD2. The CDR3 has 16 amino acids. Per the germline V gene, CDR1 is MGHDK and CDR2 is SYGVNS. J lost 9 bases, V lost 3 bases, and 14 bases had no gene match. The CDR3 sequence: CASSDPMGGRAVEQFF. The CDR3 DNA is TGTGCCAGCAGTGACCCCATGGGCGGGAGAGCGGTTGAGCAGTTCTTC.

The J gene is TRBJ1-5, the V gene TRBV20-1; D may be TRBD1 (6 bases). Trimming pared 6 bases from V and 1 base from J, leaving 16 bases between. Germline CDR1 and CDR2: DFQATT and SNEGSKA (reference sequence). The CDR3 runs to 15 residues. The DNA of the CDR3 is TGCAGTGCGAACGTGTGGGGGGGCAGCAATCAGCCCCAGCATTTT. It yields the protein CSANVWGGSNQPQHF.

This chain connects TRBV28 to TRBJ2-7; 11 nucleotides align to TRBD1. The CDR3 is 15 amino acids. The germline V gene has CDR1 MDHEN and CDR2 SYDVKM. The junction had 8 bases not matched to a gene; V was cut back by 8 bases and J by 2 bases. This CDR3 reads CASYGTGGFTYEQYF. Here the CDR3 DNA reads TGTGCCAGCTACGGGACAGGGGGGTTTACCTACGAGCAGTACTTC.

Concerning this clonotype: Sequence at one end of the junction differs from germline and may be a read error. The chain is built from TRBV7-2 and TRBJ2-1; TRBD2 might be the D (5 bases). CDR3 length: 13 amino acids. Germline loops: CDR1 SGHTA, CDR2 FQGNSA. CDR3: CAGSFQADNEQFF. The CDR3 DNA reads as TGTGCCGGCAGCTTTCAAGCGGACAATGAGCAGTTCTTC.

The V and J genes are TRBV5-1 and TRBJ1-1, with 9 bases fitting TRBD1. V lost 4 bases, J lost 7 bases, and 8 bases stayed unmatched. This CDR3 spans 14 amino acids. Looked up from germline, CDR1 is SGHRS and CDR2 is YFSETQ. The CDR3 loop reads CASSTGTGSSEAFF. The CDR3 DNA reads TGCGCCAGCAGCACTGGGACAGGGAGTAGTGAAGCTTTCTTT.

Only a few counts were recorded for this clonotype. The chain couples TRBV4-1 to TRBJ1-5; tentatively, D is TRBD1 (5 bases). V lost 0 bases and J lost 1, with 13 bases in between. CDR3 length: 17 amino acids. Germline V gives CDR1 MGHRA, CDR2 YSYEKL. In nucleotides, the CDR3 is TGCGCCAGCAGCCAAGATCCCCTACAGGCCAGCAATCAGCCCCAGCATTTT. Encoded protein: CASSQDPLQASNQPQHF.

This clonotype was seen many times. This CDR3 is CASSAGTGNYEQYF. The CDR3 DNA sequence: TGCGCCAGCAGCGCCGGGACAGGGAACTACGAGCAGTACTTC. The chain combines TRBV5-1 with TRBJ2-7, with 9 bases identical to TRBD1. CDR1 and CDR2 from the germline V gene are SGHRS and YFSETQ. The CDR3 runs 14 residues. V lost 4 bases to trimming and J lost 3 bases; unmatched junction nucleotides: 5. Complete variable domain (other parts from reference TRBV5-1 and TRBJ2-7): KAGVTQTPRYLIKTRGQQVTLSCSPISGHRSVSWYQQTPGQGLQFLFEYFSETQRNKGNFPGRFSGRQFSNSRSEMNVSTLELGDSALYLCASSAGTGNYEQYFGPGTRLTVT.

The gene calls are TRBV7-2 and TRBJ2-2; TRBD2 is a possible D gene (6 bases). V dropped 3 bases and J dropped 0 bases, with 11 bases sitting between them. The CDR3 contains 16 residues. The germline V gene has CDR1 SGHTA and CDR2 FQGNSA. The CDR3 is CASSFLGLSNTGELFF. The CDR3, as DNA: TGTGCCAGCAGCTTTCTGGGACTTTCGAACACCGGGGAGCTGTTTTTT.

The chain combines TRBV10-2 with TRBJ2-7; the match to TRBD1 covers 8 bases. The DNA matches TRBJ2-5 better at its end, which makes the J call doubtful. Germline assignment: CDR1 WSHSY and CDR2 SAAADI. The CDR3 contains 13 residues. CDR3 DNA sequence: TGCGCCAGCAGTGATCAGGGGGCCCAGACCCAGTACTTC. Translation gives CASSDQGAQTQYF.

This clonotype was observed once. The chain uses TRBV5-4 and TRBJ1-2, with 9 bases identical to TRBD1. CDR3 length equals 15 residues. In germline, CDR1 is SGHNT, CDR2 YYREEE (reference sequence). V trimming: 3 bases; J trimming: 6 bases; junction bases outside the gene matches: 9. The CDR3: CASSSWGTGQDGYTF. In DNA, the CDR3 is TGTGCCAGCAGCTCCTGGGGGACAGGGCAGGATGGCTACACCTTC.

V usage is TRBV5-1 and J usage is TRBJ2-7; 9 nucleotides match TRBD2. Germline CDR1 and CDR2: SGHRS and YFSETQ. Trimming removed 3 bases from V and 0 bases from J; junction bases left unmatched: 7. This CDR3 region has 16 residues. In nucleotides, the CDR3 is TGCGCCAGCAGCTCCCGGACTAGCGTTAGCTCCTACGAGCAGTACTTC. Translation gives CASSSRTSVSSYEQYF.

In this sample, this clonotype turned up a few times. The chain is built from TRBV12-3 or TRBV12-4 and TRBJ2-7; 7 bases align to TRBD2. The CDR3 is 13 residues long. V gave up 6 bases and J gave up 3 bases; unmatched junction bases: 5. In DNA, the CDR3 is TGTGCCAGCAGGGAGGGCGGGGGCTACGAGCAGTACTTC. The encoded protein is CASREGGGYEQYF.

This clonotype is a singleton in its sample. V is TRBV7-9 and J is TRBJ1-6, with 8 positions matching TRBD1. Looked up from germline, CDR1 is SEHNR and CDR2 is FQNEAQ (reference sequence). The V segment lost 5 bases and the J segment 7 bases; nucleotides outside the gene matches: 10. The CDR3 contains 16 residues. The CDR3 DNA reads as TGTGCCAGCAGCAAGACGCGGACAGGGCCGAATTCACCCCTCCACTTT. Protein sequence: CASSKTRTGPNSPLHF.

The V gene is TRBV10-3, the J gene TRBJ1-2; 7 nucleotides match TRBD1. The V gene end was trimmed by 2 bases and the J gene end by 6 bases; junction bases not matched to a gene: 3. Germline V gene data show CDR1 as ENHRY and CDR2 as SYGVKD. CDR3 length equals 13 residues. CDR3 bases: TGTGCCATCAGTGAGAGAGGGGGCCATGGCTACACCTTC. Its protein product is CAISERGGHGYTF.

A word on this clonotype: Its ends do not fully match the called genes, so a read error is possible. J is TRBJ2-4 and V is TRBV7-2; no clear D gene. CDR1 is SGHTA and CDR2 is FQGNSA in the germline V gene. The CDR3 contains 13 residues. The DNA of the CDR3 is TGTGCCAGCAACTTAGAAGGGTTGGGCATTCAGTACTTC. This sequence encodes CASNLEGLGIQYF.

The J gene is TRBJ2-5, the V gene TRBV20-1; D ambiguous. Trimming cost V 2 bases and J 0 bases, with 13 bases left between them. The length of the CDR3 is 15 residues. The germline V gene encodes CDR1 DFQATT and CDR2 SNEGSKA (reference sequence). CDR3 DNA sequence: TGCAGTGCTAGATCTGGGCAGGTGTACCAAGAGACCCAGTACTTC. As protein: CSARSGQVYQETQYF.

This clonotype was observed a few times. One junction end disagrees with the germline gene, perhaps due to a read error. CDR3 in amino acids: CASSYSTSRGYGYTF. The CDR3 DNA sequence: TGTGCCAGTAGTTACTCGACGAGCAGGGGATATGGCTACACCTTC. The chain joins TRBV6-6 to TRBJ1-2; tentative D call: TRBD1 (6 bases). CDR1 and CDR2 from the germline V gene are MNHNY and SVGAGI (reference sequence). This CDR3 has 15 residues.

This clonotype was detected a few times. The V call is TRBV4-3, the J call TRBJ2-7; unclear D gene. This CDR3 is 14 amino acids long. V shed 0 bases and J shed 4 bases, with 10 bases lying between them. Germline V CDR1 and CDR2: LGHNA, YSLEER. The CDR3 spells CASSQELGRYEQYF. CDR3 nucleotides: TGCGCCAGCAGCCAAGAATTAGGAAGATACGAGCAGTACTTC.

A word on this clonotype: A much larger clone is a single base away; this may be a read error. The CDR3 loop reads CASSYARQGNEQYF. In nucleotides, the CDR3 is TGTGCCAGCAGTTATGCCCGACAGGGGAATGAGCAGTACTTC. The rearrangement links TRBV6-2 or TRBV6-3 to TRBJ2-5; 8 nucleotides match TRBD1. The germline V gene encodes CDR1 MNHEY and CDR2 SVGEGT. This CDR3 is 14 amino acids long. The V segment lost 3 bases and the J segment 11 bases; nucleotides outside the gene matches: 11.